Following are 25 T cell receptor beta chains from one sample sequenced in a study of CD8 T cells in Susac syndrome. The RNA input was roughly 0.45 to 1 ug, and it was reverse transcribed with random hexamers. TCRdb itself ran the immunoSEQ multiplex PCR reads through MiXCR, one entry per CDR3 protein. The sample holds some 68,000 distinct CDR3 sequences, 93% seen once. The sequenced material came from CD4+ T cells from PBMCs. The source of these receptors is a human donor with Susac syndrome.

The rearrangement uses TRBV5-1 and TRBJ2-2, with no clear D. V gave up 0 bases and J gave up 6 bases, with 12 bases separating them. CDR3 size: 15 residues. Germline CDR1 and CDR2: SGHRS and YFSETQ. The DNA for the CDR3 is TGCGCCAGCAGCTTGGGAGACCCGGCGCCCGGGGAGCTGTTTTTT. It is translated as CASSLGDPAPGELFF.

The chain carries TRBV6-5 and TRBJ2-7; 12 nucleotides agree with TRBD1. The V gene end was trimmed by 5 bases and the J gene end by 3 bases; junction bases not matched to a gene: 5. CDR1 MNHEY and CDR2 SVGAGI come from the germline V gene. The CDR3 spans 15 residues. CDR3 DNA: TGTGCCAGCAGTCCCGGGACAGGGGGCGTCTACGAGCAGTACTTC. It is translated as CASSPGTGGVYEQYF.

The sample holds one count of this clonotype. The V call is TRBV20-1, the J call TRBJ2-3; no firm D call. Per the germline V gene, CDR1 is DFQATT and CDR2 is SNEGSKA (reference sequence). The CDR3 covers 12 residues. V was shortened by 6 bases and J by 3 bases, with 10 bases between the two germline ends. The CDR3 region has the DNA TGCAGTGCCCATCAACCTACAGATACGCAGTATTTT. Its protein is CSAHQPTDTQYF.

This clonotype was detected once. The CDR3 sequence: CASSLGRDPYSNQPQHF. In nucleotides, the CDR3 is TGCGCCAGCAGCCTAGGACGGGATCCTTATAGCAATCAGCCCCAGCATTTT. This chain connects TRBV5-1 to TRBJ1-5; D ambiguous. This CDR3 contains 17 residues. V lost 4 bases to trimming and J lost 0 bases, with 17 bases between them. In germline, CDR1 is SGHRS, CDR2 YFSETQ.

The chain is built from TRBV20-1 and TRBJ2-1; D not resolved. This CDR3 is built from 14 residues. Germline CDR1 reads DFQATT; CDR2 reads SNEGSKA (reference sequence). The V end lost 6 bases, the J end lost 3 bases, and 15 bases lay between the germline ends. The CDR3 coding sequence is TGCAGTGCCAAGCCCCCGGCTTACTACAATGAGCAGTTCTTC. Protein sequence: CSAKPPAYYNEQFF.

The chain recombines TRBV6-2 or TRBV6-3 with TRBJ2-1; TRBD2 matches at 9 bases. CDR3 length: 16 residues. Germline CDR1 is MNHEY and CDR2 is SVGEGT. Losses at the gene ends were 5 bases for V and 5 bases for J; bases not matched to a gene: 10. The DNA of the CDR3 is TGTGCCAGCAGTCCCACTAGCGGGTTGAGCCACAATGAGCAGTTCTTC. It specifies CASSPTSGLSHNEQFF.

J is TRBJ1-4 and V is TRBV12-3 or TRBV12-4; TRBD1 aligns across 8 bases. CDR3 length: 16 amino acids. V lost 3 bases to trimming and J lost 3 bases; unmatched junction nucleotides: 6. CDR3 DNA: TGTGCCAGCAGTTTTGGGCAGGGGGCGCCTAATGAAAAACTGTTTTTT. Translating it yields CASSFGQGAPNEKLFF.

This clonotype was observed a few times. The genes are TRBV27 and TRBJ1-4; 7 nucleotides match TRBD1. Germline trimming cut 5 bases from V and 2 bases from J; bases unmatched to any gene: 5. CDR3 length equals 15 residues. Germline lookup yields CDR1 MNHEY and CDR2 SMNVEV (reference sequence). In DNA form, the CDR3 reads TGTGCCAGCAGTGTACAGGGGCTTACTAATGAAAAACTGTTTTTT. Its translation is CASSVQGLTNEKLFF.

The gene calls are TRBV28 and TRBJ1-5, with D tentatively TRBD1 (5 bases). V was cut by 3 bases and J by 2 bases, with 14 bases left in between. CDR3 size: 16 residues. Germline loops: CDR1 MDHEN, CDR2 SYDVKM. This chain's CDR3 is CASSLGDGLGNQPQHF. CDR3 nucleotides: TGTGCCAGCAGTTTGGGGGATGGTTTGGGCAATCAGCCCCAGCATTTT.

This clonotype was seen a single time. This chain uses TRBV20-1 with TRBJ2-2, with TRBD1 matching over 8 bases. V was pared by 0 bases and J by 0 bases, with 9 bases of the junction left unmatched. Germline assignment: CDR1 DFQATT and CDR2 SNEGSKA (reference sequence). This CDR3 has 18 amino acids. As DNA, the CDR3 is TGCAGTGCTAGAGATCGGCGACAGGGGACTTCGAACACCGGGGAGCTGTTTTTT. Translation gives CSARDRRQGTSNTGELFF.

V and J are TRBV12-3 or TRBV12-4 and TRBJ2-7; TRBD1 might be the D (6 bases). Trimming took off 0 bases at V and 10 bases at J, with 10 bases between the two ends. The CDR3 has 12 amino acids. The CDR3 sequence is CASSLAPGAQYF. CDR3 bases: TGTGCCAGCAGTTTAGCTCCAGGGGCCCAGTACTTC.

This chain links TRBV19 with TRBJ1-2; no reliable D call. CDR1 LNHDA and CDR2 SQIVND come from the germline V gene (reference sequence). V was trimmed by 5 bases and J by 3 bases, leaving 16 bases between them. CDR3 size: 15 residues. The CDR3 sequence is CASSEIGGSYYGYTF. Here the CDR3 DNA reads TGTGCCAGTAGTGAGATTGGTGGCAGTTACTATGGCTACACCTTC.

The CDR3 reads CASSPSTEYYEQYF. CDR3 in DNA: TGTGCCAGCAGTCCTTCGACAGAATACTACGAGCAGTACTTC. V usage is TRBV6-5 and J usage is TRBJ2-7, with D perhaps TRBD1 (5 bases). From germline, CDR1 is MNHEY and CDR2 SVGAGI. The CDR3 has 14 residues. V lost 5 bases to trimming and J lost 3 bases, with 14 bases between them.

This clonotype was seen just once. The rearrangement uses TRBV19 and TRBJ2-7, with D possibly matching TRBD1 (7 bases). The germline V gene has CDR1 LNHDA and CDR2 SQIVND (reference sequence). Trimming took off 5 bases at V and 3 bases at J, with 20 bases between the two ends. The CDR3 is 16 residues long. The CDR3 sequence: CASSRRTGLGGYEQYF. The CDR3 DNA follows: TGTGCCAGTAGTCGCCGGACAGGCCTGGGAGGCTACGAGCAGTACTTC.

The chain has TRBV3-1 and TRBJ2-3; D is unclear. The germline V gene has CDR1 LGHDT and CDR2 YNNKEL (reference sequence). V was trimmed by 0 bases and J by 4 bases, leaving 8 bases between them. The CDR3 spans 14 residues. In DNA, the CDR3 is TGTGCCAGCAGCCAAGATATAAGGGCAGATACGCAGTATTTT. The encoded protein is CASSQDIRADTQYF.

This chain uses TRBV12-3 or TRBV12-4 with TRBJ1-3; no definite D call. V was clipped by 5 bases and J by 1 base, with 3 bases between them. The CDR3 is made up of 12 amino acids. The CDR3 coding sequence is TGTGCCAGCAGTCCTTCTGGAAACACCATATATTTT. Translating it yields CASSPSGNTIYF.

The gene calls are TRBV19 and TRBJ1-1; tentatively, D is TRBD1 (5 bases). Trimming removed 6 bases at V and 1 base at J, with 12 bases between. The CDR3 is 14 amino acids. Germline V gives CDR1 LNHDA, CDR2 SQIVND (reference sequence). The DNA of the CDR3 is TGTGCCAGTAGGCCCCTAGGGACGAACACTGAAGCTTTCTTT. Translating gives CASRPLGTNTEAFF.

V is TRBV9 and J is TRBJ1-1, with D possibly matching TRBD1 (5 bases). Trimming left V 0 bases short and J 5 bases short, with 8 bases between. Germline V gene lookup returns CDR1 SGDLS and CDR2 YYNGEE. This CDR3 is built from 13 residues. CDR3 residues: CASSVVGDTEAFF. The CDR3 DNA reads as TGTGCCAGCAGCGTAGTAGGGGATACTGAAGCTTTCTTT.

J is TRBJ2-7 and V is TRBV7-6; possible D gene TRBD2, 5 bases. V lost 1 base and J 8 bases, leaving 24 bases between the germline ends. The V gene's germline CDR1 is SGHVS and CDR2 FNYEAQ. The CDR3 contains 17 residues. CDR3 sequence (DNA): TGTGCCAGCAGCTTAGTAGGACCCGGTAATGCGGGTAGTAAGCAGTACTTC. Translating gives CASSLVGPGNAGSKQYF.

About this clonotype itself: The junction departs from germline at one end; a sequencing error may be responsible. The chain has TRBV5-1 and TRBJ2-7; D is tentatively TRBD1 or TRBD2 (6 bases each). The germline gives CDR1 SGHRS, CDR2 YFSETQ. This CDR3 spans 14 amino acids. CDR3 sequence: CASTEWGASNEQYF. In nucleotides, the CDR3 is TGCGCCAGCACCGAATGGGGGGCCTCCAACGAGCAGTACTTC. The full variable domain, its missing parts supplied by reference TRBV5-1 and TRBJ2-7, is KAGVTQTPRYLIKTRGQQVTLSCSPISGHRSVSWYQQTPGQGLQFLFEYFSETQRNKGNFPGRFSGRQFSNSRSEMNVSTLELGDSALYLCASTEWGASNEQYFGPGTRLTVT.

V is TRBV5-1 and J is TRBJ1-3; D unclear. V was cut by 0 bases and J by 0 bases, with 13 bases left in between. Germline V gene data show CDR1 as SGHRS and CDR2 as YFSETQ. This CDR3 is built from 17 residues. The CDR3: CASSLGATRSSGNTIYF. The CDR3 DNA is TGCGCCAGCAGCTTGGGGGCCACGAGAAGCTCTGGAAACACCATATATTTT.

The CDR3, as DNA: TGTGCCAGCAAGCGGACAAGCTCCTACGAGCAGTACTTC. Translating gives CASKRTSSYEQYF. The chain uses TRBV6-2 or TRBV6-3 and TRBJ2-7; perhaps D is TRBD1 or TRBD2 (5 bases each). The germline V and J ends were trimmed by 7 bases and 0 bases, with 10 bases remaining between them. The germline V gene has CDR1 MNHEY and CDR2 SVGEGT. There are 13 residues in the CDR3.

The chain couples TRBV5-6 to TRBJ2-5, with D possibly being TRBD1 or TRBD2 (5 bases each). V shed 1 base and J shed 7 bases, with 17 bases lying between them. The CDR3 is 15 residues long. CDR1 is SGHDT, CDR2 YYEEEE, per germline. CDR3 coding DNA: TGTGCCAGCAGCTTGTGGGGGATCAGGTTAGGGACCCAGTACTTC. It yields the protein CASSLWGIRLGTQYF.

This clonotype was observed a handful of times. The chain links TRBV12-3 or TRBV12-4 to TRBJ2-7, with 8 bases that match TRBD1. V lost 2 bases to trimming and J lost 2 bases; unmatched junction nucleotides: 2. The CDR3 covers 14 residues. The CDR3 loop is CASSLRQGPYEQYF. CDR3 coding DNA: TGTGCCAGCAGTTTAAGACAGGGGCCCTACGAGCAGTACTTC.

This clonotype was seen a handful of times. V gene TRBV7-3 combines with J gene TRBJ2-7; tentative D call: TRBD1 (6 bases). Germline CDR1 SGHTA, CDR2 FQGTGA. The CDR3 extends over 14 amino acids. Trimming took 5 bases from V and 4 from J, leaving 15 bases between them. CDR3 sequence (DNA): TGTGCCAGCAGCCCAACCGGACAGATATACGAGCAGTACTTC. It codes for CASSPTGQIYEQYF.